This record covers a single T cell receptor (beta chain). Produced via immunoSEQ multiplex PCR; TCRdb's table is partial and in-frame only. The sample has some 350,000 clones, around 90% seen once. The sample originates from a study of blood T cell repertoires in COVID-19. CDR1 SGHTA and CDR2 FQGNSA come from the germline V gene. Trimming took 1 base from V and 4 from J, leaving 14 bases between them. This CDR3 has 17 residues. The specimen was peripheral blood. This sequence was found in a young woman who had recovered from COVID-19. V is TRBV7-2 and J is TRBJ1-6; the D is unclear. CDR3 protein: CASSLVPPWEYNSPLHF. DNA of the CDR3: TGTGCCAGCAGCTTAGTCCCCCCGTGGGAGTATAATTCACCCCTCCACTTT.